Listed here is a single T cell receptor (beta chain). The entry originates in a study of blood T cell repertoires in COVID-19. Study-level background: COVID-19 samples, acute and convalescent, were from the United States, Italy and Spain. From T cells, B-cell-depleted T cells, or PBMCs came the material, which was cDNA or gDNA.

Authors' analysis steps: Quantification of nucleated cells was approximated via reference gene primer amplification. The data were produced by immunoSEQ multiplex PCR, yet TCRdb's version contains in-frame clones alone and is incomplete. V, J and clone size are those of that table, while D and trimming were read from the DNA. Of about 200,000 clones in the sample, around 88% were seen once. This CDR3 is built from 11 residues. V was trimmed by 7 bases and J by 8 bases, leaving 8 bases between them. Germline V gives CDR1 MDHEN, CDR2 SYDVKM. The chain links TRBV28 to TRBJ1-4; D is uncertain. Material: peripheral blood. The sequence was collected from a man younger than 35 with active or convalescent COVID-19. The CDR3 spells CASIGSEKLFF. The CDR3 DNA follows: TGTGCCAGCATCGGGTCCGAAAAACTGTTTTTT.